These T cell receptor beta chains were read from a single sample in a study of healthy donors' naive CD4 and CD8 T cells. TCRdb called the reads again in MiXCR, with one record for every CDR3 protein. The sample contains approximately 180,000 distinct CDR3 sequences, 74% of which appear only once. Sequencing input: naive CD4+ and CD8+ T cells sorted from blood, pooled from several donors. These receptors all stem from a pool of human donors in good health; the sample pools cells from several healthy donors. The CDR3 runs from the conserved cysteine through the conserved F or W. D genes are given only for firm matches. Not every row has a clone size; where given, it reads once, few, many or a size class.

clone size,D gene,J gene,V gene,CDR3 protein,CDR3 DNA
-,-,TRBJ1-4,TRBV15,CATSREGGSWEKLFF,TGTGCCACCAGCAGAGAAGGTGGCAGTTGGGAAAAACTGTTTTTT
-,TRBD2,TRBJ2-5,TRBV29-1,CSVDSRLATETQYF,TGCAGCGTTGATTCGAGACTAGCGACGGAGACCCAGTACTTC
few,-,TRBJ2-5,TRBV19,CASSTQRRETQYF,TGTGCCAGTAGTACCCAAAGAAGGGAGACCCAGTACTTC
-,-,TRBJ2-7,TRBV29-1,CSPPVGLALDEQYF,TGCAGCCCTCCGGTTGGTCTAGCCTTGGACGAGCAGTACTTC
-,TRBD1,TRBJ2-5,TRBV18,CASSQRTGAAETQYF,TGTGCCAGCTCACAACGGACAGGGGCTGCGGAGACCCAGTACTTC
few,-,TRBJ1-6,TRBV19,CASSISGGSPLHF,TGTGCCAGTAGTATCTCAGGAGGTTCACCCCTCCACTTT
-,-,TRBJ2-1,TRBV6-5,CASSYSTSYNEQFF,TGTGCCAGCAGTTACTCCACTTCCTACAATGAGCAGTTCTTC
-,-,TRBJ2-7,TRBV11-2,CASSLVGGGPYEQYF,TGTGCCAGCAGCTTAGTTGGCGGGGGCCCCTACGAGCAGTACTTC
-,-,TRBJ2-7,TRBV7-2,CASSLRAGTPTYEQYF,-
-,TRBD1,TRBJ1-2,TRBV20-1,CSARDHPGTGAYGYTF,TGCAGTGCTAGAGATCACCCCGGGACAGGCGCCTATGGCTACACCTTC
few,-,TRBJ1-2,TRBV29-1,CSVGETGKVYGYTF,TGCAGCGTTGGAGAAACGGGCAAAGTCTATGGCTACACCTTC
-,TRBD1,TRBJ1-2,TRBV27,CASRGQGLDGYTF,TGTGCCAGCAGGGGACAGGGCCTCGATGGCTACACCTTC
-,-,TRBJ1-5,TRBV6-5,CASSYSWGSNRPQHF,TGTGCCAGCAGTTACTCGTGGGGGAGCAATCGGCCCCAGCATTTT
-,-,TRBJ2-1,TRBV29-1,CSAGSRGRSYNEQFF,TGCAGCGCCGGATCTCGGGGACGGAGCTACAATGAGCAGTTCTTC
-,TRBD2,TRBJ2-1,TRBV5-6,CASSEAGGPYNEQFF,TGTGCCAGCAGCGAGGCGGGAGGGCCCTACAATGAGCAGTTCTTC
-,TRBD1,TRBJ1-3,TRBV18,CASSTMTGYSGNTIYF,TGTGCCAGCTCAACAATGACAGGGTACTCTGGAAACACCATATATTTT
-,-,TRBJ1-6,TRBV6-5,CASSYSGGMVWGPKISSYNSPLHF,TGTGCCAGCAGTTACTCAGGGGGTATGGTCTGGGGGCCAAAGATCAGCTCCTATAATTCACCCCTCCACTTT
-,-,TRBJ2-5,TRBV11-2,CASSSLGRGVYF,TGTGCCAGCAGCTCCCTAGGCCGGGGCGTGTACTTC
few,TRBD2,TRBJ2-3,TRBV11-2,CASSITGTSGSTDTQYF,TGTGCCAGCAGCATAACCGGGACTAGCGGCAGCACAGATACGCAGTATTTT
few,-,TRBJ1-1,TRBV29-1,CSVEKGNTEAFF,TGCAGCGTTGAGAAGGGAAACACTGAAGCTTTCTTT
once,-,TRBJ2-7,TRBV29-1,CSVEDGGLEQYF,TGCAGCGTTGAAGATGGGGGCTTGGAGCAGTACTTC
-,-,TRBJ1-4,TRBV5-1,CASRTGRHREKLFF,TGCGCCAGCAGGACGGGACGGCATAGAGAAAAACTGTTTTTT
-,TRBD2,TRBJ2-3,TRBV29-1,CSPRLAGFSDTQYF,TGCAGCCCGCGACTAGCGGGTTTTTCAGATACGCAGTATTTT
-,-,TRBJ1-5,TRBV19,CASSIDLSRTQPQHF,TGTGCCAGTAGTATAGATCTTTCCCGGACTCAGCCCCAGCATTTT
once,TRBD2,TRBJ2-3,TRBV30,CAWSVLAGGTSSTDTQYF,TGTGCCTGGAGTGTACTAGCGGGGGGGACATCTAGCACAGATACGCAGTATTTT
-,-,TRBJ2-3,TRBV5-6,CASSRTTGDTQYF,TGTGCCAGCAGCAGAACGACTGGGGATACGCAGTATTTT
-,TRBD1,TRBJ1-1,TRBV20-1,CSARDPLDRGRLAGTEAFF,TGCAGTGCTAGAGATCCCCTAGACAGGGGGCGCCTCGCTGGCACTGAAGCTTTCTTT
-,-,TRBJ2-3,TRBV29-1,CSVWVDTQYF,TGCAGCGTTTGGGTGGATACGCAGTATTTT
-,TRBD2,TRBJ2-3,TRBV29-1,CSVRSGSADTQYF,TGCAGCGTCCGGAGCGGGAGTGCAGATACGCAGTATTTT
-,TRBD2,TRBJ2-2,TRBV29-1,CSVAAGGTGELFF,TGCAGCGTTGCAGCGGGAGGGACCGGGGAGCTGTTTTTT
few,-,TRBJ1-1,TRBV5-1,CASTFGEEAFF,TGCGCTTCGACTTTCGGCGAAGAAGCTTTCTTT
-,TRBD1,TRBJ1-3,TRBV12-3/TRBV12-4,CASSLRQGAGNTIYF,TGTGCCAGCAGTCTAAGACAGGGCGCCGGAAACACCATATATTTT
-,TRBD2,TRBJ2-1,TRBV18,CASSPKERGLAYNEQFF,TGTGCCAGCTCACCAAAGGAGAGGGGACTAGCCTACAATGAGCAGTTCTTC
-,-,TRBJ1-6,TRBV20-1,CSARDRGRGNSPLHF,TGCAGTGCTAGAGATCGGGGCAGGGGAAATTCACCCCTCCACTTT
-,-,TRBJ1-5,TRBV6-5,CASRGGGSNQPQHF,TGTGCCAGCAGGGGAGGGGGTAGCAATCAGCCCCAGCATTTT
-,TRBD1,TRBJ2-5,TRBV27,CASSLVPRGQGLETQYF,TGTGCCAGCAGTTTAGTTCCTCGGGGACAGGGGTTGGAGACCCAGTACTTC
-,TRBD1,TRBJ1-1,TRBV29-1,CSVAGIRGQGNTEAFF,TGCAGCGTAGCCGGAATCAGGGGGCAGGGGAACACTGAAGCTTTCTTT
-,-,TRBJ2-1,TRBV30,CAWKVTGTYNEQFF,TGTGCCTGGAAAGTAACAGGCACCTACAATGAGCAGTTCTTC
-,-,TRBJ2-5,TRBV20-1,CSAREVRSGVYQETQYF,TGCAGTGCTAGAGAAGTAAGGTCGGGGGTTTATCAAGAGACCCAGTACTTC
-,-,TRBJ1-2,TRBV7-8,CTSSLAAGSYGYTF,TGTACCAGCAGCTTAGCCGCGGGGAGCTATGGCTACACCTTC
few,-,TRBJ1-5,TRBV30,CAWSVQGGQPQHF,TGTGCCTGGAGTGTGCAGGGTGGCCAGCCCCAGCATTTT
few,-,TRBJ2-5,TRBV18,CASSPRQGQETQYF,TGTGCCAGCTCACCACGGCAGGGCCAAGAGACCCAGTACTTC
-,TRBD2,TRBJ2-3,TRBV19,CASRSGGATDTQYF,TGTGCCAGCAGAAGCGGGGGCGCAACAGATACGCAGTATTTT
-,-,TRBJ1-2,TRBV19,CASSPLRQGYTF,TGTGCCAGTAGTCCTCTTAGGCAGGGCTACACCTTC
-,TRBD1,TRBJ2-7,TRBV29-1,CSVVPGQREQYF,TGCAGCGTAGTCCCGGGACAGCGCGAGCAGTACTTC
-,-,TRBJ1-5,TRBV5-4,CASSLGVGQPQHF,TGTGCCAGCAGCTTGGGCGTCGGTCAGCCCCAGCATTTT
-,-,TRBJ1-5,TRBV29-1,CSVAGKEYQPQHF,TGCAGCGTTGCAGGGAAGGAATATCAGCCCCAGCATTTT
-,-,TRBJ2-2,TRBV29-1,CSVVKGDTGELFF,TGCAGCGTTGTAAAGGGGGACACCGGGGAGCTGTTTTTT
-,-,TRBJ2-7,TRBV27,CASSFSWGSEQYF,TGTGCCAGCAGTTTTTCTTGGGGGAGCGAGCAGTACTTC
-,TRBD1,TRBJ1-5,TRBV30,CAWSAQGDGNQPQHF,TGTGCCTGGAGTGCTCAGGGGGATGGCAATCAGCCCCAGCATTTT
-,-,TRBJ2-2,TRBV18,CASSPTENTGELFF,TGTGCCAGCTCACCGACTGAGAACACCGGGGAGCTGTTTTTT
-,-,TRBJ2-2,TRBV29-1,CSVEDLTGFSGELFF,TGCAGCGTTGAAGATCTTACAGGGTTTTCCGGGGAGCTGTTTTTT
-,-,TRBJ2-7,TRBV20-1,CSAREQGVIHEQYF,TGCAGTGCTAGAGAACAGGGAGTAATACACGAGCAGTACTTC
few,-,TRBJ2-7,TRBV12-3/TRBV12-4,CASSPSSYEQYF,TGTGCCAGCAGCCCCAGCTCCTACGAGCAGTACTTC
-,TRBD1,TRBJ2-1,TRBV6-2/TRBV6-3,CASSYPRDRGQNEQFF,TGTGCCAGCAGTTACCCCCGCGACAGGGGGCAAAATGAGCAGTTCTTC
few,TRBD1,TRBJ2-1,TRBV20-1,CSASPGQPYNEQFF,TGCAGTGCTAGCCCGGGACAGCCTTACAATGAGCAGTTCTTC